A single T cell receptor beta chain is shown here with its context. The data stem from a study of tumor-infiltrating lymphocytes in oesophageal squamous cell carcinoma. V shed 1 base and J shed 3 bases, with 22 bases lying between them. This CDR3 region has 19 residues. Germline loops: CDR1 SGHTA, CDR2 FQGNSA. TCRdb reprocessed the PCR reads with MiXCR, giving one entry per CDR3 protein. The table shows approximately 15,000 distinct CDR3 sequences, with roughly 50% occurring only once. The sequence was collected from a male donor with esophageal squamous cell carcinoma. Sequencing was done on a sample of esophageal tumor tissue. V gene TRBV7-2 combines with J gene TRBJ1-5; perhaps TRBD1 as D (6 bases). The CDR3 sequence is CASSLVDRTRAGLNQPQHF. The DNA for the CDR3 is TGTGCCAGCAGCTTAGTTGACAGGACTCGAGCGGGGCTCAATCAGCCCCAGCATTTT. The full variable domain, its missing parts supplied by reference TRBV7-2 and TRBJ1-5, is GAGVSQSPSNKVTEKGKDVELRCDPISGHTALYWYRQSLGQGLEFLIYFQGNSAPDKSGLPSDRFSAERTGGSVSTLTIQRTQQEDSAVYLCASSLVDRTRAGLNQPQHFGDGTRLSIL.